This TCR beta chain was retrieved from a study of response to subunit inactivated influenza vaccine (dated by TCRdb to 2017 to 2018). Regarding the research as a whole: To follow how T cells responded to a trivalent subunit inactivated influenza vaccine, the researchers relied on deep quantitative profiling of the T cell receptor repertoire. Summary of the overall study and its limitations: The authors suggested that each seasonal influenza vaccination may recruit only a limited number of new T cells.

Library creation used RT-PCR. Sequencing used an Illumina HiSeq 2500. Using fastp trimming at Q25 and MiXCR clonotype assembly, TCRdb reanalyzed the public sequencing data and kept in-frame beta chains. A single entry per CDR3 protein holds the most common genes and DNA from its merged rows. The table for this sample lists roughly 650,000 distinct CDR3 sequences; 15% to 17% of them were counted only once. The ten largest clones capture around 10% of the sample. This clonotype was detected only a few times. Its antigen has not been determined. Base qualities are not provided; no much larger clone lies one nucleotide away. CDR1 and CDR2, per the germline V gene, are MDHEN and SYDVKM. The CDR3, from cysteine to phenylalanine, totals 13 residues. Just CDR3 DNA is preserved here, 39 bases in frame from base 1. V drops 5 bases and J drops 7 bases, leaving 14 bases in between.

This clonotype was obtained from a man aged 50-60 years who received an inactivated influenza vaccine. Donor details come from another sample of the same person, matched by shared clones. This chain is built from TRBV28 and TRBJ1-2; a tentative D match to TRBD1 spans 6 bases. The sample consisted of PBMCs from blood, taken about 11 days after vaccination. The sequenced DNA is TGTGCCAGCAGTCGACAGGACCTATTTGGCTACACCTTC. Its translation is CASSRQDLFGYTF.